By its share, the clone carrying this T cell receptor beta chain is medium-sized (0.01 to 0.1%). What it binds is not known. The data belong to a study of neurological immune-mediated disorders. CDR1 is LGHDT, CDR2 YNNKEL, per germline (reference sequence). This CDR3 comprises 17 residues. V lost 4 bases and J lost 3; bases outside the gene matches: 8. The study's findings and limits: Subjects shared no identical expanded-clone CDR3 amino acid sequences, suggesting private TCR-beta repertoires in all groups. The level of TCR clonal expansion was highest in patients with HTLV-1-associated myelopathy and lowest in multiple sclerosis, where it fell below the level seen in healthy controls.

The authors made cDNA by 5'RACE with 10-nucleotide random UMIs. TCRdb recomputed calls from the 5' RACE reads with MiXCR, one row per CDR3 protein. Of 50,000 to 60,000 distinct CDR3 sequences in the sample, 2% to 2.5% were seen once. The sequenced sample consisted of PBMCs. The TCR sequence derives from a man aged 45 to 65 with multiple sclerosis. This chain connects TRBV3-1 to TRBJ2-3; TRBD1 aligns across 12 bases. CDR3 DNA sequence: TGTGCCAGCAGCCGGGACAGGGGGCGCGGTATGACAGATACGCAGTATTTT. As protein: CASSRDRGRGMTDTQYF.